The 18 T cell receptor beta chains in this list originate from one sample, sequenced in a study of blood T cells in healthy people across ages. Through a sample-barcoded 5' primer and a J-beta primer mix, a second PCR was run for roughly 7 to 11 cycles. TCRdb itself ran the 5' RACE reads through MiXCR, one entry per CDR3 protein. This sample has 800,000 to 1,000,000 distinct CDR3 sequences; roughly 43% occur once, and the top ten carry 13%. Source material: blood. Every receptor here comes from a man under 40 in good health.

This clonotype appeared a few times. J is TRBJ2-3 and V is TRBV20-1; no clear D gene. Germline-derived CDR1 and CDR2 are DFQATT and SNEGSKA (reference sequence). This CDR3 contains 12 residues. The V gene lost 2 bases and the J gene lost 6 bases, with 9 bases spanning the gap. The DNA for the CDR3 is TGCAGTGCTAGACTTAAGTCGGATACGCAGTATTTT. Translated: CSARLKSDTQYF.

This clonotype has a handful of counts. The rearrangement uses TRBV12-3 or TRBV12-4 and TRBJ1-2; possible D gene TRBD1, 6 bases. Trimming stripped 7 bases from V and 7 bases from J, with 22 bases between. This CDR3 contains 15 residues. The CDR3: CASTMGGRRMVGYTF. CDR3 DNA sequence: TGTGCCAGCACCATGGGGGGGCGGAGAATGGTTGGCTACACCTTC.

The table lists this clonotype with a few counts. V gene TRBV4-1 combines with J gene TRBJ1-1; D remains ambiguous. The CDR3 is 15 amino acids. Germline CDR1 reads MGHRA; CDR2 reads YSYEKL. The V end lost 1 base, the J end lost 6 bases, and 15 bases lay between the germline ends. The CDR3 DNA reads TGCGCCAGCAGCCAAGTTGGGCAAGGTGGATCTGAAGCTTTCTTT. Its protein is CASSQVGQGGSEAFF.

V and J are TRBV3-1 and TRBJ2-3; a possible D gene is TRBD2 (5 bases). The CDR3 covers 14 residues. Trimming removed 2 bases from V and 4 bases from J, with 10 bases in between. Germline V gene lookup returns CDR1 LGHDT and CDR2 YNNKEL (reference sequence). The CDR3 DNA follows: TGTGCCAGCAGCCAATTGGAGGCAGCAGATACGCAGTATTTT. Protein: CASSQLEAADTQYF.

The chain joins TRBV20-1 to TRBJ1-2, with 9 bases lining up with TRBD1. The CDR3 has 14 residues. The J segment lost 6 bases and the V segment lost 3 bases, leaving 8 bases of the junction unmatched. Germline V gene lookup returns CDR1 DFQATT and CDR2 SNEGSKA (reference sequence). CDR3 sequence: CSARLTGGHDGYTF. The CDR3 region has the DNA TGCAGTGCTAGGCTGACAGGGGGGCACGATGGCTACACCTTC.

The J gene is TRBJ2-1, the V gene TRBV27; 7 bases map to TRBD2. Germline CDR1 reads MNHEY; CDR2 reads SMNVEV (reference sequence). The CDR3 extends over 15 amino acids. V was clipped by 8 bases and J by 4 bases; unmatched bases: 11. The CDR3 nucleotides read TGTGCCAGCGGCTTAGCGGGTGGGCCGTACAATGAGCAGTTCTTC. Protein sequence: CASGLAGGPYNEQFF.

The chain employs TRBV20-1 and TRBJ2-4; D is unresolved. The J call may not be correct, given that the DNA end is closer to TRBJ2-7. In germline, CDR1 is DFQATT, CDR2 SNEGSKA (reference sequence). This CDR3 has 14 residues. CDR3 bases: TGCAGTGCTTCTCGACTTGCTCTGGTCGACGAGCAGTACTTC. Residues: CSASRLALVDEQYF.

The genes are TRBV5-1 and TRBJ2-1; possibly TRBD1 for D (5 bases). V lost 1 base, J lost 13 bases, and 12 bases lay in between. The CDR3 loop spans 12 amino acids. CDR1 and CDR2 (germline): SGHRS, YFSETQ. CDR3 sequence reads: CASSLTGETQFF. CDR3 DNA sequence: TGCGCCAGCAGCTTGACAGGAGAGACCCAGTTCTTC.

V and J are TRBV20-1 and TRBJ2-2; 9 nucleotides agree with TRBD1. V was clipped by 2 bases and J by 1 base; unmatched bases: 2. The germline gives CDR1 DFQATT, CDR2 SNEGSKA (reference sequence). The CDR3 has 15 residues. The CDR3 region is CSARQGQGNTGELFF. The CDR3 nucleotides are TGCAGTGCTAGACAGGGACAGGGGAACACCGGGGAGCTGTTTTTT.

The V call is TRBV3-1, the J call TRBJ2-7; D is uncertain. V dropped 7 bases and J dropped 4 bases, with 23 bases sitting between them. Looked up from germline, CDR1 is LGHDT and CDR2 is YNNKEL (reference sequence). The CDR3 loop spans 16 amino acids. CDR3 loop: CASIPRISYNLYEQYF. CDR3 bases: TGTGCCAGCATCCCCCGGATCAGTTATAATTTGTACGAGCAGTACTTC.

Concerning this clonotype itself: One base away lies a much larger clone, so this may be a sequencing read error. The chain carries TRBV5-1 and TRBJ2-5, with 9 bases identical to TRBD2. CDR3 length: 16 amino acids. The V segment lost 5 bases and the J segment 11 bases; nucleotides outside the gene matches: 19. Germline CDR1 SGHRS, CDR2 YFSETQ. The CDR3 spells CASSGSAGGPRNEQYF. The DNA of the CDR3 is TGCGCCAGCAGTGGTTCGGCGGGGGGGCCTCGGAATGAGCAGTACTTC.

The V gene is TRBV27, the J gene TRBJ2-3; D may be TRBD2 (6 bases). CDR1 and CDR2 from the germline V gene are MNHEY and SMNVEV (reference sequence). V dropped 5 bases and J dropped 3 bases, with 12 bases sitting between them. CDR3 size: 14 residues. CDR3 DNA sequence: TGTGCCAGCAGTACTAGCCATACAACAGATACGCAGTATTTT. Translating it yields CASSTSHTTDTQYF.

The CDR3 reads CSVGEPRFTDTQYF. CDR3 in DNA: TGCAGCGTTGGGGAGCCTAGATTCACAGATACGCAGTATTTT. The chain joins TRBV29-1 to TRBJ2-3, with D possibly being TRBD2 (5 bases). V lost 4 bases to trimming and J lost 2 bases, with 13 bases between them. CDR1 and CDR2 (germline): SQVTM, ANQGSEA. The CDR3 runs 14 residues.

This clonotype has a handful of counts. The chain is built from TRBV5-8 and TRBJ1-6; TRBD1 matches 8 bases. The germline gives CDR1 SGHTS, CDR2 YDEGEE. The CDR3 covers 15 residues. V lost 4 bases, J lost 9 bases, and 9 bases stayed unmatched. The DNA of the CDR3 is TGTGCCAGCAGCCGATCCCAGGGGGCAGGTTCACCCCTCCACTTT. Encoded protein: CASSRSQGAGSPLHF.

CDR3 sequence: CASSRYRDSPYEQYF. In DNA, the CDR3 is TGCGCCAGCAGCCGATACCGGGACAGCCCCTACGAGCAGTACTTC. The chain joins TRBV4-1 to TRBJ2-7, with 7 bases that match TRBD1. The CDR3 has 15 residues. Germline V gene sequence: CDR1 MGHRA, CDR2 YSYEKL. The ends lost 4 bases at V and 2 bases at J; junction bases unmatched: 8.

In this sample, this clonotype turned up a few times. This sequence joins TRBV28 and TRBJ2-1; D not resolved. The CDR3 contains 13 residues. Germline loops: CDR1 MDHEN, CDR2 SYDVKM. The V end lost 7 bases, the J end lost 6 bases, and 13 bases lay between the germline ends. The DNA for the CDR3 is TGTGCCAGCAAAAAACTCCTAGGCAATGAGCAGTTCTTC. Its translation is CASKKLLGNEQFF. The full variable domain, in which reference TRBV28 and TRBJ2-1 provide the parts outside the CDR3, is DVKVTQSSRYLVKRTGEKVFLECVQDMDHENMFWYRQDPGLGLRLIYFSYDVKMKEKGDIPEGYSVSREKKERFSLILESASTNQTSMYLCASKKLLGNEQFFGPGTRLTVL.

The V gene is TRBV10-3, the J gene TRBJ2-3; TRBD2 is a possible D gene (5 bases). This CDR3 has 14 residues. V dropped 6 bases and J dropped 1 base, with 11 bases sitting between them. The germline V gene encodes CDR1 ENHRY and CDR2 SYGVKD. The CDR3 loop reads CAIRSAEGTDTQYF. DNA of the CDR3: TGTGCCATCAGGTCAGCGGAGGGCACAGATACGCAGTATTTT.

This clonotype was counted at least ten times. The V call is TRBV27, the J call TRBJ2-7, with 7 bases that match TRBD1. In germline, CDR1 is MNHEY, CDR2 SMNVEV (reference sequence). This CDR3 has 13 residues. The trim removed 5 bases at V and 5 bases at J, leaving 6 bases unmatched. The CDR3 nucleotides read TGTGCCAGCAGTGCACAGGGGACCAACGAGCAGTACTTC. Translating gives CASSAQGTNEQYF.